This T cell receptor beta chain was sequenced in a study of CD8+ T cells in alopecia areata. Germline trimming cut 4 bases from V and 2 bases from J; bases unmatched to any gene: 1. This CDR3 region has 15 residues. Germline V gene sequence: CDR1 NSQYPW, CDR2 LRSPGD (reference sequence). The sequencing template was cDNA reverse transcribed from extracted RNA. Sequenced by immunoSEQ multiplex PCR; TCRdb stores in-frame clones only, minus some. This table holds over 250,000 clones with no singletons; the top ten claim about 1.1%. This clone was recorded a few times. Genes and germline come from the mouse. The CDR3 end is not reached by the read, which stops 4 residues before it; the germline J gene fills it in. Other DNA sequences from this sample encode an identical CDR3 as well. Cutaneous lymph node cells were pooled, and they were sorted using CD4, CD8alpha, NKG2D, NKG2ACE and other markers.

This clonotype was sampled from a C3H/HeJ mouse with alopecia areata. The MHC haplotype recorded for the strain is H2-k. Sequences were obtained from CD4+ T cells sorted from a lymph node. J is TRBJ2-2 and V is TRBV1; 10 nucleotides align to TRBD1. The chain's CDR3 is CTCSGQGANTGQLYF. The DNA read from the CDR3 is TGCACCTGCAGTGGACAGGGGGCGAACACCGGG. Based on the CDR3 plus reference TRBV1 and TRBJ2-2, the full variable domain is VTLLEQNPRWRLVPRGQAVNLRCILKNSQYPWMSWYQQDLQKQLQWLFTLRSPGDKEVKSLPGADYLATRVTDTELRLQVANMSQGRTLYCTCSGQGANTGQLYFGEGSKLTVL.